The 32 T cell receptor beta chains listed next were all sequenced from one sample in a study of shared clonotypes between healthy human individuals. The assay was immunoSEQ multiplex PCR, and TCRdb's table has in-frame clones only and misses some. The sample contains some 2.1 million clones, 95% of which appear only once. The source material was naive CD4+ T cells sorted from blood. Subset described: CD45RA+ positively selected. The receptors shown here come from a man between 18 and 29 years old in good health.

The rearrangement uses TRBV10-3 and TRBJ2-1; 7 nucleotides align to TRBD2. The CDR3 consists of 14 residues. The trim removed 0 bases at V and 7 bases at J, leaving 3 bases unmatched. CDR1 and CDR2 (germline): ENHRY, SYGVKD. The CDR3 DNA is TGTGCCATCAGTGAGTCTGGGGAGGGGAATGAGCAGTTCTTC. Translation: CAISESGEGNEQFF.

The chain joins TRBV5-6 to TRBJ1-1; TRBD1 is a possible D gene (6 bases). The CDR3 runs 16 residues. Germline values: CDR1 SGHDT, CDR2 YYEEEE. Trimming stripped 0 bases from V and 4 bases from J, with 16 bases between. CDR3: CASSLGQGRIGTEAFF. CDR3 bases: TGTGCCAGCAGCTTGGGGCAGGGGAGGATAGGCACTGAAGCTTTCTTT.

The rearrangement links TRBV5-1 to TRBJ2-7; TRBD2 matches 7 bases. Germline CDR1 SGHRS, CDR2 YFSETQ. Trimming at V came to 4 bases and at J to 1 base, leaving 8 bases not matched to a gene. The CDR3 totals 15 residues. In DNA form, the CDR3 reads TGCGCCAGCAGCCTGGCCCTAGCGGCGTCCTACGAGCAGTACTTC. It translates to CASSLALAASYEQYF. Together with reference TRBV5-1 and TRBJ2-7, the CDR3 gives the full variable domain: KAGVTQTPRYLIKTRGQQVTLSCSPISGHRSVSWYQQTPGQGLQFLFEYFSETQRNKGNFPGRFSGRQFSNSRSEMNVSTLELGDSALYLCASSLALAASYEQYFGPGTRLTVT.

This clone was picked up one time. The V gene is TRBV19, the J gene TRBJ2-5, with no clear D. This CDR3 is 15 amino acids long. V was clipped by 4 bases and J by 0 bases, with 12 bases between them. CDR1 is LNHDA and CDR2 is SQIVND in the germline V gene (reference sequence). CDR3 sequence (DNA): TGTGCCAGTAGTAAGATGGCAGTGTACCAAGAGACCCAGTACTTC. It codes for CASSKMAVYQETQYF.

The J gene is TRBJ2-1, the V gene TRBV13, with 12 bases that match TRBD2. V lost 8 bases to trimming and J lost 3 bases; unmatched junction nucleotides: 14. Looked up from germline, CDR1 is PRHDT and CDR2 is FYEKMQ (reference sequence). There are 18 residues in the CDR3. CDR3 nucleotides: TGTGCCAGCTGTAGCCTGGGATGGACTAGCGGGAACTACAATGAGCAGTTCTTC. This codes for CASCSLGWTSGNYNEQFF.

This chain joins TRBV4-1 and TRBJ2-3; the match to TRBD2 covers 13 bases. Germline trimming cut 2 bases from V and 4 bases from J; bases unmatched to any gene: 3. CDR3 length: 16 amino acids. Germline values: CDR1 MGHRA, CDR2 YSYEKL. The CDR3 nucleotides are TGCGCCAGCAGCCAACAGGGACTAGCGGGATCAGATACGCAGTATTTT. It is translated as CASSQQGLAGSDTQYF.

This chain uses TRBV19 with TRBJ2-7; TRBD2 might be the D (5 bases). The CDR3 is 14 amino acids. Germline V CDR1 and CDR2: LNHDA, SQIVND (reference sequence). V lost 4 bases to trimming and J lost 7 bases, with 17 bases between them. CDR3: CASSNLNGGLEQYF. Here the CDR3 DNA reads TGTGCCAGTAGTAACTTAAATGGAGGTTTAGAGCAGTACTTC.

This clone is a singleton in its sample. The chain links TRBV28 to TRBJ2-7, with 7 bases identical to TRBD1. J was trimmed by 2 bases and V by 6 bases; bases with no gene match: 4. This CDR3 is 13 amino acids long. CDR1 is MDHEN and CDR2 is SYDVKM in the germline V gene. This CDR3 reads CASRRDRAYEQYF. The CDR3 coding sequence is TGTGCCAGCAGAAGGGACAGAGCCTACGAGCAGTACTTC.

This clone was seen a few times. The chain joins TRBV5-1 to TRBJ2-3; a weak D match, TRBD2 (5 bases). CDR1 is SGHRS, CDR2 YFSETQ, per germline. With 5 bases removed from V and 0 bases from J, the gap between germline ends came to 10 bases. The length of the CDR3 is 14 residues. The CDR3 DNA sequence: TGCGCCAGCAGACTAGAGAAAAGCACAGATACGCAGTATTTT. Its protein is CASRLEKSTDTQYF.

The count of this clone is one. The V gene is TRBV7-2, the J gene TRBJ2-3, with D perhaps TRBD2 (6 bases). This CDR3 has 12 amino acids. Germline assignment: CDR1 SGHTA and CDR2 FQGNSA. V lost 7 bases to trimming and J lost 7 bases, with 12 bases between them. CDR3 loop: CASTAGSYTQYF. The CDR3, as DNA: TGTGCCAGCACAGCCGGGAGTTATACGCAGTATTTT.

The V call is TRBV10-3, the J call TRBJ1-5, with a weak D call TRBD1 (5 bases). The V and J ends lost 4 bases and 0 bases respectively, with 16 bases between them. The germline V gene has CDR1 ENHRY and CDR2 SYGVKD. CDR3 size: 17 residues. The CDR3 spells CAISGGGTDDSNQPQHF. CDR3 bases: TGTGCCATCAGTGGTGGGGGAACGGATGATAGCAATCAGCCCCAGCATTTT.

With respect to this clone: The germline gene is not matched at one end of the junction; a read error may be the cause. This CDR3 reads CASSNPGLAAIF. The CDR3 DNA is TGTGCCAGCAGCAATCCGGGACTAGCGGCGATCTTC. The chain employs TRBV7-6 and TRBJ2-7, with 11 bases matching TRBD2. The CDR3 loop spans 12 amino acids. Germline assignment: CDR1 SGHVS and CDR2 FNYEAQ. Full variable domain (rest looked up from reference TRBV7-6 and TRBJ2-7): GAGVSQSPRYKVTKRGQDVALRCDPISGHVSLYWYRQALGQGPEFLTYFNYEAQQDKSGLPNDRFSAERPEGSISTLTIQRTEQRDSAMYRCASSNPGLAAIFGPGTRLTVT.

The V gene is TRBV18, the J gene TRBJ2-3; D ambiguous. V was clipped by 0 bases and J by 2 bases, with 9 bases between them. From germline, CDR1 is KGHSH and CDR2 LQKENI. CDR3 length: 15 residues. Written as DNA, the CDR3 is TGTGCCAGCTCACCACCGTGGCCCGACACAGATACGCAGTATTTT. Translated: CASSPPWPDTDTQYF.

The V call is TRBV5-4, the J call TRBJ1-2; no reliable D call. Germline V lookup: CDR1 SGHNT, CDR2 YYREEE (reference sequence). The CDR3 extends over 12 amino acids. The CDR3 spells CALGSQNYGYTF. In DNA form, the CDR3 reads TGTGCTTTGGGCAGCCAGAACTATGGCTACACCTTC.

This chain links TRBV19 with TRBJ1-1, with a possible D match to TRBD1 (5 bases). Germline V gene sequence: CDR1 LNHDA, CDR2 SQIVND (reference sequence). The CDR3 loop spans 14 amino acids. Trimming left V 5 bases short and J 2 bases short, with 12 bases between. In DNA form, the CDR3 reads TGTGCCAGTAGTGCCCAGGGTGGAAACACTGAAGCTTTCTTT. It yields the protein CASSAQGGNTEAFF.

The chain combines TRBV30 with TRBJ2-1, with a tentative D call TRBD2 (6 bases). The CDR3 sequence is 13 residues long. Germline assignment: CDR1 GTSNPN and CDR2 SVGIG (reference sequence). Trimming shortened V by 5 bases and J by 10 bases, and 18 bases separated the two germline ends. The CDR3 bases are TGTGCCTGGGCCCCGTCTAGCGTAGGGGAGCAGTTCTTC. This translates into CAWAPSSVGEQFF.

V gene TRBV27 combines with J gene TRBJ2-5; 7 nucleotides match TRBD1. The germline CDR1 and CDR2 sequences are MNHEY and SMNVEV (reference sequence). The CDR3 is made up of 14 amino acids. J gave up 1 base and V 5 bases, and 4 bases lay outside the gene matches. CDR3 bases: TGTGCCAGCAGTCTTACAGGGGCCCAAGAGACCCAGTACTTC. Translated, it gives CASSLTGAQETQYF.

This clone was found once. This rearrangement joins TRBV11-2 to TRBJ1-6; tentative D call: TRBD1 (6 bases). Trimming removed 6 bases at V and 0 bases at J, with 18 bases between. Germline V gives CDR1 SGHAT, CDR2 FQNNGV. This CDR3 spans 18 amino acids. CDR3 in DNA: TGTGCCAGCAGACCTATACAGGGTACGAGCTCCTATAATTCACCCCTCCACTTT. Its translation is CASRPIQGTSSYNSPLHF.

The chain has TRBV21-1 and TRBJ2-7; the table gives TRBD1 as D, unverified against the DNA. TRBV21-1 is an annotated pseudogene. The CDR3 runs 16 residues. DNA for the CDR3: TGTGCCAGCAGCTTCCGGCCGTGGGGGACAGCCTACGAGCAGTACTTC. As protein: CASSFRPWGTAYEQYF.

The chain uses TRBV6-5 and TRBJ2-1, with 7 bases aligning to TRBD2. The CDR3 runs 15 residues. The ends lost 10 bases at V and 6 bases at J; junction bases unmatched: 15. Per germline, CDR1 MNHEY and CDR2 SVGAGI. As DNA, the CDR3 is TGTGCCACCGGACCCGGCCCGGGAGGCTTCAATGAGCAGTTCTTC. Translated: CATGPGPGGFNEQFF.

This clone is a singleton in its sample. This chain uses TRBV4-1 with TRBJ1-1; D is ambiguous. The germline V gene encodes CDR1 MGHRA and CDR2 YSYEKL. Trimming left V 3 bases short and J 1 base short, with 15 bases between. The CDR3 sequence is 16 residues long. The CDR3 loop is CASSQVGNRRNTEAFF. In DNA, the CDR3 is TGCGCCAGCAGCCAGGTAGGGAACCGTAGGAACACTGAAGCTTTCTTT.

The rearrangement joins TRBV28 to TRBJ1-2; weak D call: TRBD1 (6 bases). V lost 5 bases, J lost 4 bases, and 23 bases lay in between. From germline, CDR1 is MDHEN and CDR2 SYDVKM. The CDR3 spans 17 residues. CDR3 protein: CASSTIRQVPRLYGYTF. Written as DNA, the CDR3 is TGTGCCAGCAGTACTATACGACAGGTTCCCCGACTCTATGGCTACACCTTC.

Concerning this clone itself: The same CDR3 is also encoded by other DNA sequences in this sample. The chain carries TRBV5-1 and TRBJ2-5; D might be TRBD2 (6 bases). The CDR3 is 14 amino acids. The germline V and J ends were trimmed by 0 bases and 2 bases, with 8 bases remaining between them. CDR1 SGHRS and CDR2 YFSETQ come from the germline V gene. The CDR3 reads CASSLGGGQETQYF. The CDR3 region has the DNA TGCGCCAGCAGCTTGGGGGGAGGTCAAGAGACCCAGTACTTC.

The chain combines TRBV18 with TRBJ1-4, with D unclear. From germline, CDR1 is KGHSH and CDR2 LQKENI. V lost 3 bases to trimming and J lost 13 bases, with 15 bases between them. CDR3 length: 13 amino acids. Here the CDR3 reads CASSPYGDDGLFF. CDR3 DNA sequence: TGTGCCAGCTCACCTTATGGGGATGATGGACTGTTTTTT.

The rearrangement uses TRBV20-1 and TRBJ2-7, with D possibly matching TRBD2 (6 bases). The V end lost 4 bases, the J end lost 5 bases, and 9 bases lay between the germline ends. Germline CDR1 DFQATT, CDR2 SNEGSKA (reference sequence). The length of the CDR3 is 11 residues. The CDR3 DNA follows: TGCAGTGCTACGACTAGGGACGAGCAGTACTTC. The encoded protein is CSATTRDEQYF.

This clone showed up just once. The chain links TRBV18 to TRBJ1-5, with no clear D. This CDR3 comprises 16 residues. V lost 3 bases and J 0 bases, leaving 12 bases between the germline ends. The V gene's germline CDR1 is KGHSH and CDR2 LQKENI. The CDR3 sequence: CASSPSHLPSNQPQHF. DNA for the CDR3: TGTGCCAGCTCACCGTCGCACCTTCCTAGCAATCAGCCCCAGCATTTT.

The genes are TRBV10-3 and TRBJ2-7; D unresolved. The ends were cut back, 3 bases at V and 2 bases at J, with 8 bases in the middle. CDR1 and CDR2 (germline): ENHRY, SYGVKD. This CDR3 is 13 amino acids long. The CDR3 loop is CAISEETAYEQYF. Here the CDR3 DNA reads TGTGCCATCAGTGAAGAAACAGCCTACGAGCAGTACTTC.

The chain joins TRBV28 to TRBJ1-5, with no clear D. The CDR3 has 15 residues. V gave up 1 base and J gave up 6 bases, with 13 bases separating them. Germline V lookup: CDR1 MDHEN, CDR2 SYDVKM. The CDR3 loop reads CASSLYLDGSQPQHF. The CDR3 DNA reads as TGTGCCAGCAGTTTATATCTAGATGGTAGTCAGCCCCAGCATTTT.

For this clone: The same CDR3 arises from other DNA sequences in this sample as well. The V and J genes are TRBV7-2 and TRBJ2-3; D is unclear. Looked up from germline, CDR1 is SGHTA and CDR2 is FQGNSA. The V and J ends lost 5 bases and 6 bases respectively, with 6 bases between them. This CDR3 comprises 11 residues. CDR3 coding DNA: TGTGCCAGCAGCCCCAAGGATACGCAGTATTTT. It specifies CASSPKDTQYF.

Written as DNA, the CDR3 is TGTGCCAGCAGTCCGTCGAGCTTTGGCGAAAAACTGTTTTTT. It is translated as CASSPSSFGEKLFF. The rearrangement uses TRBV2 and TRBJ1-4; D ambiguous. There are 14 residues in the CDR3. Germline loops: CDR1 SNHLY, CDR2 FYNNEI. V lost 5 bases and J 8 bases, leaving 15 bases between the germline ends.

The rearrangement links TRBV18 to TRBJ1-5; D gene uncertain. Germline V lookup: CDR1 KGHSH, CDR2 LQKENI. This CDR3 is 14 amino acids long. V was shortened by 5 bases and J by 2 bases, with 10 bases between the two germline ends. CDR3 in DNA: TGTGCCAGCTCAAGTCTGGGTGGCAATCAGCCCCAGCATTTT. It translates to CASSSLGGNQPQHF. The full variable domain, in which reference TRBV18 and TRBJ1-5 provide the parts outside the CDR3, is NAGVMQNPRHLVRRRGQEARLRCSPMKGHSHVYWYRQLPEEGLKFMVYLQKENIIDESGMPKERFSAEFPKEGPSILRIQQVVRGDSAAYFCASSSLGGNQPQHFGDGTRLSIL.

With regard to this clone: The sample holds other DNA sequences that translate to the same CDR3. The chain carries TRBV5-1 and TRBJ1-1; D not certain. The V end lost 0 bases, the J end lost 2 bases, and 8 bases lay between the germline ends. Per the germline V gene, CDR1 is SGHRS and CDR2 is YFSETQ. The CDR3 runs to 14 residues. CDR3: CASSLARGNTEAFF. The CDR3 DNA sequence: TGCGCCAGCAGCTTGGCCAGAGGAAACACTGAAGCTTTCTTT.